What follows describes a single T cell receptor beta chain. Its antigen is unidentified. Other DNA sequences of this sample code for an identical CDR3. The sample originates from a study of shared clonotypes between healthy human individuals. This was a deep-level run. Original data processing: ImmunoSEQ supplied junction-only sequences lacking quality scores, so filtering was different. Produced via immunoSEQ multiplex PCR; TCRdb's table is partial and in-frame only. The V and J calls and the clone size are those of that table, but D and trimming were determined from the DNA. The data hold 2 million to 2.5 million clones, with approximately 93% observed a single time. V was pared by 6 bases and J by 4 bases, with 16 bases between. The CDR3 spans 15 residues. CDR1 and CDR2 (germline): SNHLY, FYNNEI. General study results and limits: Naive subsets generally exceeded memory subsets in estimated richness.

The chain joins TRBV2 to TRBJ1-5; weak D call: TRBD1 (6 bases). The sequencing sample was made of naive CD4+ T cells from PBMCs. Subset defined: CD45RA+ positively selected. The sequence was collected from a man aged 18-30 years in good health. Some clones in this sample may be carry-over from other donors' samples. CDR3 in DNA: TGTGCCAGCAGCCAGCAGGGGATTAGTAATCAGCCCCAGCATTTT. It specifies CASSQQGISNQPQHF.